This T cell receptor beta chain is from a study of T cell changes during pregnancy in multiple sclerosis. Method: immunoSEQ multiplex PCR; TCRdb's copy keeps in-frame clones and lacks some. The table includes under 95,000 clones, around 92% detected once. Per the germline V gene, CDR1 is SGHRS and CDR2 is YFSETQ. The CDR3 runs 14 residues. This clonotype originated in a female donor with multiple sclerosis, enrolled in a pregnancy study. The chain has TRBV5-1 and TRBJ2-5; a possible D gene is TRBD1 (5 bases). The DNA matches TRBJ2-7 better at its end, which makes the J call doubtful. This sample comprised peripheral blood, obtained after pregnancy. In DNA form, the CDR3 reads TGCGCCAGCAGCTTACAAAGGGGCAGCGACGAGCAGTACTTC. This translates into CASSLQRGSDEQYF.